The entry that follows covers one T cell receptor (beta chain) sequence. PCR involved 60 Vbeta and 13 Jbeta primers. The table came from immunoSEQ multiplex PCR; TCRdb's copy has only in-frame clones and leaves some out. The sample has around 150,000 clones, about three fifths seen once. Each donor was nominally healthy when sampled (though unrecorded immune exposures were likely). The data were obtained in a study of cytomegalovirus exposure and HLA in healthy donors. V was pared by 5 bases and J by 7 bases, with 8 bases between. The germline CDR1 and CDR2 sequences are MNHEY and SVGAGI. The CDR3 runs to 11 residues.

The clonotype comes from a male donor in good health and CMV-seronegative. The chain uses TRBV6-5 and TRBJ1-1; a weak D match, TRBD1 (5 bases). Sample: PBMCs. The CDR3, as DNA: TGTGCCAGCAGTGACAGTCGTGAAGCTTTCTTT. This sequence encodes CASSDSREAFF.